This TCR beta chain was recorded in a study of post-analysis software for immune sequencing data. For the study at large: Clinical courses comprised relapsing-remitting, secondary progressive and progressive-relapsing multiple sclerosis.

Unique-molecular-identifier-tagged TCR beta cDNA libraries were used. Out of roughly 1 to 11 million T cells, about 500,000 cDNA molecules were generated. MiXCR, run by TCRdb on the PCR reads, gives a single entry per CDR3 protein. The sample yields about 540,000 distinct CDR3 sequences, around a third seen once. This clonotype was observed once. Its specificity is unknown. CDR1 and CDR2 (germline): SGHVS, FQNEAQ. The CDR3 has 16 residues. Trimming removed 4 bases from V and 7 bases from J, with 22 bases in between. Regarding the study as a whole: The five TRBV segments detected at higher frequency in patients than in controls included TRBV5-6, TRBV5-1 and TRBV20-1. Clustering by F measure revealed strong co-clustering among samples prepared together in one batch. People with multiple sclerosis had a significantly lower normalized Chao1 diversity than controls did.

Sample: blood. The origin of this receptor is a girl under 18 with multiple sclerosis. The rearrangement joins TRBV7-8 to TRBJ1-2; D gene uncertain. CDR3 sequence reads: CASSSRKIGPAIGYTF. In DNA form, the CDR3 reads TGTGCCAGCAGCTCGAGGAAAATTGGCCCTGCAATTGGCTACACCTTC.